Below, 9 T cell receptor beta chains from the same sample are listed, as sequenced in a study of shared clonotypes between healthy human individuals. Produced via immunoSEQ multiplex PCR; TCRdb's table is partial and in-frame only. The sample has roughly 2.5 million clones, around nine tenths seen once; the top ten hold about 0.13%. Sequencing was done on a sample of naive CD4+ T cells sorted from blood. The subset is: CD45RA+ positively selected. Receptors originate from a man aged 18 to 29 in good health.

The genes are TRBV19 and TRBJ2-7; the D call may be TRBD1 or TRBD2 (5 bases each). Germline CDR1 and CDR2: LNHDA and SQIVND (reference sequence). CDR3 length equals 15 residues. V was shortened by 5 bases and J by 0 bases, with 14 bases between the two germline ends. CDR3 sequence (DNA): TGTGCCAGTAGTGATACAGGTGGGAGCTCCTACGAGCAGTACTTC. This gives the protein CASSDTGGSSYEQYF.

V usage is TRBV7-6 and J usage is TRBJ2-2; TRBD1 might be the D (6 bases). CDR3 size: 15 residues. V was trimmed by 0 bases and J by 4 bases, leaving 9 bases between them. Germline V gene data show CDR1 as SGHVS and CDR2 as FNYEAQ. CDR3 loop: CASSLAGQITGELFF. The CDR3 DNA reads as TGTGCCAGCAGCTTAGCAGGACAGATCACCGGGGAGCTGTTTTTT.

The V gene is TRBV28, the J gene TRBJ2-7; the match to TRBD1 covers 11 bases. This CDR3 contains 15 residues. The germline V gene encodes CDR1 MDHEN and CDR2 SYDVKM. J was trimmed by 4 bases and V by 5 bases; bases with no gene match: 7. The CDR3 spells CASSLAGQGDYEQYF. The CDR3 region has the DNA TGTGCCAGCAGTCTCGCGGGACAGGGGGATTACGAGCAGTACTTC.

The J gene is TRBJ1-6, the V gene TRBV14; the match to TRBD1 covers 7 bases. Unmatched junction bases numbered 11, after V lost 4 bases and J lost 11 bases. CDR3 length: 15 residues. Germline CDR1 reads SGHDN; CDR2 reads FVKESK. The CDR3 is CASSPRQGQNPPLHF. Written as DNA, the CDR3 is TGTGCCAGCAGCCCAAGACAGGGTCAGAATCCACCCCTCCACTTT.

The V gene is TRBV5-6, the J gene TRBJ2-1, with 8 bases matching TRBD2. J lost 9 bases, V lost 0 bases, and 2 bases had no gene match. The germline V gene has CDR1 SGHDT and CDR2 YYEEEE. The CDR3 loop spans 13 amino acids. In DNA form, the CDR3 reads TGTGCCAGCAGCTTGGGACTAGCGCGTGAGCAGTTCTTC. Amino acid sequence: CASSLGLAREQFF.

The V and J genes are TRBV18 and TRBJ2-2; D gene unclear. Trimming left V 3 bases short and J 1 base short, with 9 bases between. Germline V CDR1 and CDR2: KGHSH, LQKENI. The CDR3 spans 15 residues. CDR3 sequence reads: CASSPLSGNTGELFF. The CDR3 DNA reads TGTGCCAGCTCACCTCTCTCAGGGAACACCGGGGAGCTGTTTTTT.

This rearrangement joins TRBV5-1 to TRBJ2-5; 9 bases are a match to TRBD2. V trimming: 1 base; J trimming: 1 base; junction bases outside the gene matches: 5. Germline V CDR1 and CDR2: SGHRS, YFSETQ. There are 16 residues in the CDR3. The CDR3 is CASSLFPSGTQETQYF. The CDR3 DNA follows: TGCGCCAGCAGCTTGTTCCCTAGCGGGACCCAAGAGACCCAGTACTTC. The full variable domain, with the rest looked up from reference TRBV5-1 and TRBJ2-5, is KAGVTQTPRYLIKTRGQQVTLSCSPISGHRSVSWYQQTPGQGLQFLFEYFSETQRNKGNFPGRFSGRQFSNSRSEMNVSTLELGDSALYLCASSLFPSGTQETQYFGPGTRLLVL.

The V gene is TRBV6-1, the J gene TRBJ2-3, with D uncertain. The germline V gene has CDR1 MNHNS and CDR2 SASEGT. The CDR3 consists of 17 residues. The V end was cut by 0 bases, the J end by 0 bases, with 13 bases between. The CDR3 sequence is CASSEAPPEFSTDTQYF. The CDR3 region has the DNA TGTGCCAGCAGTGAAGCGCCCCCGGAATTCAGCACAGATACGCAGTATTTT.

The chain joins TRBV20-1 to TRBJ2-7, with D tentatively TRBD2 (5 bases). The length of the CDR3 is 10 residues. V gave up 8 bases and J gave up 5 bases, with 10 bases separating them. Germline values: CDR1 DFQATT, CDR2 SNEGSKA (reference sequence). CDR3 loop: CSTFGDEQYF. The CDR3 region has the DNA TGCAGTACCTTCGGGGACGAGCAGTACTTC.